This passage covers 21 T cell receptor beta chains from one sample sequenced in a study of T cell changes during pregnancy in multiple sclerosis. Some clones are missing from TCRdb's copy, which holds only in-frame ones; the method was immunoSEQ multiplex PCR. Among 65,000 to 90,000 clones listed, around 90% were seen once. The starting material was PBMCs, obtained in the first trimester of pregnancy. These receptors were collected from a female donor in good health, serving as a control in a pregnancy study. Some clones in this sample may be carry-over from other donors' samples.

This chain links TRBV28 with TRBJ2-7; TRBD1 aligns across 9 bases. Trimming took 5 bases from V and 5 from J; bases not matched to a gene: 7. CDR1 and CDR2 (germline): MDHEN, SYDVKM. The CDR3 is 14 residues long. Here the CDR3 reads CASSLFGTGNEQYF. In DNA form, the CDR3 reads TGTGCCAGCAGTCTCTTTGGGACAGGGAACGAGCAGTACTTC.

The chain carries TRBV28 and TRBJ2-7; 15 nucleotides line up with TRBD2. J gave up 4 bases and V 5 bases, and 3 bases lay outside the gene matches. The CDR3 is 15 amino acids. The V gene's germline CDR1 is MDHEN and CDR2 SYDVKM. CDR3 DNA sequence: TGTGCCAGCAGTGGACTAGCGGGGGGGCCTTACGAGCAGTACTTC. It codes for CASSGLAGGPYEQYF.

Points on this clone: Other nucleotide sequences in the sample specify the same CDR3. This chain links TRBV7-2 with TRBJ2-2; D unresolved. Trimming removed 5 bases at V and 0 bases at J, with 4 bases between. The CDR3 contains 13 residues. Looked up from germline, CDR1 is SGHTA and CDR2 is FQGNSA. The CDR3 protein is CASSPSNTGELFF. As DNA, the CDR3 is TGTGCCAGCAGCCCCTCGAACACCGGGGAGCTGTTTTTT.

This clone was counted a single time. The gene calls are TRBV7-3 and TRBJ2-1; 9 nucleotides agree with TRBD2. This CDR3 region has 16 residues. Germline CDR1 is SGHTA and CDR2 is FQGTGA. The V and J ends lost 1 base and 4 bases, in that order; junction bases with no gene match: 5. The CDR3 bases are TGTGCCAGCAGCTTAAAGGCGGGAGGGCCGTACAATGAGCAGTTCTTC. Translation gives CASSLKAGGPYNEQFF.

V is TRBV28 and J is TRBJ2-7; D is undetermined. Germline loops: CDR1 MDHEN, CDR2 SYDVKM. The CDR3 contains 13 residues. V shed 5 bases and J shed 5 bases, with 13 bases lying between them. DNA of the CDR3: TGTGCCAGCAGTCGGATGGGCATCCACGAGCAGTACTTC. Translation gives CASSRMGIHEQYF.

The V call is TRBV7-6, the J call TRBJ1-2; D possibly corresponds to TRBD1 (6 bases). The CDR3 is 13 amino acids. Trimming removed 5 bases from V and 6 bases from J, with 13 bases in between. Germline CDR1 and CDR2: SGHVS and FNYEAQ. This CDR3 is CASSHITGNGYTF. The CDR3 DNA follows: TGTGCCAGCAGCCACATTACAGGGAATGGCTACACCTTC.

J is TRBJ2-7 and V is TRBV28; 11 bases match TRBD1. This CDR3 is 15 amino acids long. V lost 5 bases and J lost 4; bases outside the gene matches: 7. Germline CDR1 is MDHEN and CDR2 is SYDVKM. Here the CDR3 reads CASSAPGTGGYEQYF. CDR3 nucleotides: TGTGCCAGCAGTGCCCCCGGGACAGGGGGATACGAGCAGTACTTC.

The chain links TRBV21-1 to TRBJ1-4. TRBV21-1 is marked as a pseudogene. This CDR3 comprises 16 residues. The CDR3 coding sequence is TGTGCCAGCAGCCAACGAAGCTTATCAACTAATGAAAAACTGTTTTTT. Amino acids: CASSQRSLSTNEKLFF.

V and J are TRBV27 and TRBJ2-1; tentative D call: TRBD2 (5 bases). The germline V gene has CDR1 MNHEY and CDR2 SMNVEV (reference sequence). V lost 4 bases and J lost 6, with 10 bases in between. The CDR3 is 13 residues long. In DNA form, the CDR3 reads TGTGCCAGCAGTTACACACGGGGCAATGAGCAGTTCTTC. It encodes CASSYTRGNEQFF.

The chain recombines TRBV4-1 with TRBJ2-5, with 8 nucleotides matching TRBD2. Looked up from germline, CDR1 is MGHRA and CDR2 is YSYEKL. The V gene end was trimmed by 0 bases and the J gene end by 2 bases; junction bases not matched to a gene: 14. This CDR3 has 19 amino acids. CDR3 DNA: TGCGCCAGCAGCCAAGATGGGGCGGGGGGCCCTAACCCACAAGAGACCCAGTACTTC. The encoded protein is CASSQDGAGGPNPQETQYF.

The chain uses TRBV28 and TRBJ2-7, with 8 bases lining up with TRBD2. After removal of 6 bases from V and 0 bases from J, the junction contained 7 bases not matched to a gene. Per germline, CDR1 MDHEN and CDR2 SYDVKM. This CDR3 has 15 residues. The CDR3 here is CASRQRLASSYEQYF. CDR3 nucleotides: TGTGCCAGCAGACAGAGACTAGCGAGCTCCTACGAGCAGTACTTC.

This rearrangement joins TRBV5-4 to TRBJ2-3; D gene uncertain. The CDR3 contains 12 residues. The germline gives CDR1 SGHNT, CDR2 YYREEE (reference sequence). V was trimmed by 4 bases and J by 6 bases, leaving 9 bases between them. DNA of the CDR3: TGTGCCAGCAGCCGAGAAGAGGATACGCAGTATTTT. Translated, it gives CASSREEDTQYF.

This rearrangement joins TRBV18 to TRBJ1-2; D is unresolved. The V end lost 8 bases, the J end lost 8 bases, and 21 bases lay between the germline ends. The CDR3 has 14 amino acids. CDR1 is KGHSH and CDR2 is LQKENI in the germline V gene. CDR3 DNA sequence: TGTGCCAGCCGCCCCCTGGAGGCGTATCACGGCTACACCTTC. Amino acid sequence: CASRPLEAYHGYTF.

The rearrangement links TRBV7-9 to TRBJ1-6; TRBD1 matches 7 bases. Germline CDR1 is SEHNR and CDR2 is FQNEAQ (reference sequence). This CDR3 contains 14 residues. The V segment lost 3 bases and the J segment 5 bases; nucleotides outside the gene matches: 1. CDR3 in amino acids: CASSFGQDNSPLHF. Written as DNA, the CDR3 is TGTGCCAGCAGCTTCGGACAGGATAATTCACCCCTCCACTTT.

This chain connects TRBV4-1 to TRBJ1-4; weak D call: TRBD1 (5 bases). CDR1 is MGHRA, CDR2 YSYEKL, per germline. CDR3 length equals 16 residues. Trimming removed 1 base at V and 3 bases at J, with 12 bases between. The CDR3 loop is CASSQVGGGSNEKLFF. The CDR3 nucleotides are TGCGCCAGCAGCCAAGTGGGGGGAGGATCTAATGAAAAACTGTTTTTT.

The V and J genes are TRBV28 and TRBJ1-2, with 9 bases that match TRBD1. The CDR3 runs 12 residues. The junction had 3 bases not matched to a gene; V was cut back by 8 bases and J by 5 bases. The germline V gene encodes CDR1 MDHEN and CDR2 SYDVKM. This CDR3 reads CASLDRGYGYTF. The CDR3 DNA reads as TGTGCCAGCTTGGACAGGGGTTATGGCTACACCTTC.

The chain carries TRBV19 and TRBJ2-4; perhaps TRBD2 as D (6 bases). Germline V CDR1 and CDR2: LNHDA, SQIVND (reference sequence). The CDR3 is 13 residues long. V was clipped by 7 bases and J by 5 bases, with 12 bases between them. The CDR3 DNA sequence: TGTGCCAGTACTGCCGGCGGGGAAAACATTCAGTACTTC. It encodes CASTAGGENIQYF.

CDR3 in DNA: TGTGCCATCAGTGAGTCGTTGGTGGGACAGAGCTCCTACGAGCAGTACTTC. Encoded protein: CAISESLVGQSSYEQYF. The V gene is TRBV10-3, the J gene TRBJ2-7; 7 bases agree with TRBD1. Germline loops: CDR1 ENHRY, CDR2 SYGVKD. V shed 0 bases, J shed 0 bases, and the junction held 8 bases outside the gene matches. CDR3 length equals 17 residues.

The chain recombines TRBV7-9 with TRBJ2-7, with 8 positions matching TRBD2. Germline-derived CDR1 and CDR2 are SEHNR and FQNEAQ (reference sequence). The CDR3 is 14 amino acids. V lost 4 bases, J lost 2 bases, and 4 bases stayed unmatched. The chain's CDR3 is CASSSNGGAYEQYF. DNA of the CDR3: TGTGCCAGCAGCTCGAACGGGGGGGCCTACGAGCAGTACTTC.

The chain combines TRBV6-1 with TRBJ2-5; 8 bases are a match to TRBD2. With V trimmed by 7 bases and J by 5 bases, 9 bases remained unmatched. The CDR3 has 14 amino acids. Germline V gene lookup returns CDR1 MNHNS and CDR2 SASEGT. CDR3 in DNA: TGTGCCAGCACAACGGGGGGGGCAGGGGAGACCCAGTACTTC. Translation: CASTTGGAGETQYF.

This rearrangement joins TRBV18 to TRBJ2-5, with a possible D match to TRBD2 (6 bases). Germline lookup yields CDR1 KGHSH and CDR2 LQKENI. Trimming left V 6 bases short and J 5 bases short, with 16 bases between. The CDR3 is made up of 14 amino acids. The CDR3 sequence: CASSGGSFVETQYF. Written as DNA, the CDR3 is TGTGCCAGCTCGGGGGGAAGTTTTGTGGAGACCCAGTACTTC.